This T cell receptor beta chain was observed in a study of blood T cells in healthy people across ages. CDR1 is LGHDT and CDR2 is YNNKEL in the germline V gene (reference sequence). This CDR3 region has 16 residues. J gave up 7 bases and V 3 bases, and 11 bases lay outside the gene matches. A second PCR, run for about 7 to 11 cycles, used a sample-barcoded 5' primer plus a J-beta primer mix. Sequencing yielded, for each sample, at least 3 million paired-end reads carrying CDR3. A single record per CDR3 protein comes from TCRdb applying MiXCR to the 5' RACE reads. The sample has 1.5 million to 2 million distinct CDR3 sequences, roughly 30% seen once; the top ten hold roughly 8%.

The clonotype comes from a woman aged 25 to 39 in good health. The chain couples TRBV3-1 to TRBJ2-1, with 8 bases aligning to TRBD1. The specimen was blood. The CDR3 bases are TGTGCCAGCAGCCACGACAGGGGAGTATATGCGAATGAGCAGTTCTTC. Protein: CASSHDRGVYANEQFF.